These 9 T cell receptor beta chains came from one sample sequenced in a study of OX40 agonist ivuxolimab in advanced cancers. Sequenced by immunoSEQ multiplex PCR; TCRdb stores in-frame clones only, minus some. This sample has roughly 56,000 clones, with around 90% found just once. The sample was CD4+ or CD8+ T cells sorted from blood, taken in a trial of the OX40 agonist ivuxolimab. All receptors come from an adult with an advanced solid tumor such as melanoma, head and neck, liver or kidney cancer.

This chain links TRBV11-2 with TRBJ2-3, with 11 bases aligning to TRBD1. The CDR3 is 17 residues long. Per the germline V gene, CDR1 is SGHAT and CDR2 is FQNNGV. V lost 2 bases, J lost 8 bases, and 12 bases stayed unmatched. CDR3 in amino acids: CASSLLFGDRGEGTQYF. The CDR3 nucleotides read TGTGCCAGCAGCTTACTCTTCGGGGACAGGGGGGAGGGTACGCAGTATTTT.

The chain couples TRBV4-1 to TRBJ1-1, with 7 positions matching TRBD1. The CDR3 extends over 14 amino acids. The V gene end was trimmed by 4 bases and the J gene end by 6 bases; junction bases not matched to a gene: 8. Per germline, CDR1 MGHRA and CDR2 YSYEKL. The CDR3 nucleotides are TGCGCCAGCAGCCGCTTGACAGGGAGACCTGAAGCTTTCTTT. It yields the protein CASSRLTGRPEAFF.

This clone was seen more than once but under ten times. V and J are TRBV10-3 and TRBJ2-5, with 8 bases lining up with TRBD2. From germline, CDR1 is ENHRY and CDR2 SYGVKD. The trim removed 6 bases at V and 5 bases at J, leaving 5 bases unmatched. The CDR3 sequence is 13 residues long. The CDR3 nucleotides are TGTGCCATCAGACCGGGACTAGAGGAGACCCAGTACTTC. Protein: CAIRPGLEETQYF.

V usage is TRBV7-8 and J usage is TRBJ2-7; D is possibly TRBD2 (5 bases). The CDR3 loop spans 12 amino acids. With 5 bases removed from V and 7 bases from J, the gap between germline ends came to 12 bases. The germline V gene encodes CDR1 SGHVS and CDR2 FQNEAQ. CDR3 amino acids: CASSNGLVEQYF. The DNA for the CDR3 is TGTGCCAGCAGCAATGGACTGGTTGAGCAGTACTTC. Looking up the rest from reference TRBV7-8 and TRBJ2-7 gives the full variable domain: GAGVSQSPRYKVAKRGQDVALRCDPISGHVSLFWYQQALGQGPEFLTYFQNEAQLDKSGLPSDRFFAERPEGSVSTLKIQRTQQEDSAVYLCASSNGLVEQYFGPGTRLTVT.

This clone has only a few counts. The J gene is TRBJ1-1, the V gene TRBV5-1; a weak D match, TRBD1 (5 bases). This CDR3 is 13 amino acids long. V lost 5 bases and J lost 1, with 9 bases in between. Germline assignment: CDR1 SGHRS and CDR2 YFSETQ. CDR3 DNA: TGCGCCAGCAGGGGGGGTCAGAACACTGAAGCTTTCTTT. It encodes CASRGGQNTEAFF.

This clone has just one count. The J gene is TRBJ2-2, the V gene TRBV11-2, with TRBD2 identical over 7 bases. The CDR3 runs 14 residues. Germline V CDR1 and CDR2: SGHAT, FQNNGV. After removal of 3 bases from V and 14 bases from J, the junction contained 12 bases not matched to a gene. The CDR3 is CASSFGREPGALFF. CDR3 DNA sequence: TGTGCCAGCAGCTTTGGGCGGGAGCCGGGAGCACTGTTTTTT.

The rearrangement links TRBV18 to TRBJ2-3; D is unclear. Germline assignment: CDR1 KGHSH and CDR2 LQKENI. The CDR3 extends over 13 amino acids. The V gene lost 0 bases and the J gene lost 2 bases, with 3 bases spanning the gap. CDR3 region: CASSPPNTDTQYF. In DNA, the CDR3 is TGTGCCAGCTCACCACCGAACACAGATACGCAGTATTTT.

The chain combines TRBV5-1 with TRBJ1-2, with a possible D match to TRBD1 (6 bases). Germline CDR1 reads SGHRS; CDR2 reads YFSETQ. This CDR3 is 15 amino acids long. Trimming removed 0 bases from V and 8 bases from J, with 17 bases in between. The CDR3 coding sequence is TGCGCCAGCAGCTTGGGGGGGCAGGCTACGAGGGGCTACACCTTC. Protein product: CASSLGGQATRGYTF.

V usage is TRBV29-1 and J usage is TRBJ2-3, with D possibly matching TRBD2 (7 bases). The V end was cut by 0 bases, the J end by 2 bases, with 12 bases between. The length of the CDR3 is 15 residues. The germline V gene encodes CDR1 SQVTM and CDR2 ANQGSEA. The CDR3 region is CSVEEGGLDTDTQYF. CDR3 DNA sequence: TGCAGCGTTGAAGAGGGGGGGCTGGACACAGATACGCAGTATTTT.